This T cell receptor (beta chain) derives from a study of T cell responses to AZD1222 COVID-19 vaccine. The CDR3 consists of 14 residues. The trim removed 2 bases at V and 7 bases at J, leaving 6 bases unmatched. Germline V gives CDR1 GTSNPN, CDR2 SVGIG (reference sequence). TCRdb's copy holds only in-frame clones and misses some; the assay was immunoSEQ multiplex PCR. The table has under 80,000 clones, roughly nine tenths seen once. The chain combines TRBV30 with TRBJ2-1, with 9 bases matching TRBD2. The sequence came from an adult who received the AZD1222 COVID-19 vaccine. The input for sequencing was peripheral blood, taken 28 days after the second AZD1222 dose. CDR3: CAWSRGGRVNEQFF. In DNA form, the CDR3 reads TGTGCCTGGAGTCGGGGCGGGAGGGTGAATGAGCAGTTCTTC.